This T cell receptor (beta chain) was obtained from a study of T cell responses to AZD1222 COVID-19 vaccine. This clone was seen ten or more times. Its cognate antigen is unknown. General study results and limits: Nearly half of spike-specific TCRs reportedly target variant regions that are unmutated in the B.1.351 and B.1.1.7 variants. Spike-wide vaccine-associated CD4 TCRs dominated at 160-218 and 743-854.

Sequenced by immunoSEQ multiplex PCR; TCRdb stores in-frame clones only, minus some. Seen here are 110,000 or so clones, 85% to 90% observed once, and the top ten hold 2% to 3%. Sequenced material: peripheral blood, taken on day 0 of AZD1222 vaccination. The clonotype was recovered from an adult in good health.

CDR3 residues: CASSQDEKNWETQYF. The CDR3 DNA follows: TGCGCCAGCAGCCAAGATGAAAAAAACTGGGAGACCCAGTACTTC. This chain connects TRBV4-3 to TRBJ2-5, with no clear D. This CDR3 is 15 amino acids long. V was pared by 0 bases and J by 5 bases, with 13 bases between. CDR1 LGHNA and CDR2 YSLEER come from the germline V gene.